The rows below give T cell receptor beta chains drawn from one sample of a study of blood T cell repertoires in COVID-19. Method: immunoSEQ multiplex PCR; TCRdb's copy keeps in-frame clones and lacks some. The sample includes about 38,000 clones, nearly 90% seen only once; the top ten take roughly 32%. The sequencing sample was made of peripheral blood. The receptors here all came from a man between 70 and 80 years old with active COVID-19. The CDR3 runs from the conserved cysteine through the conserved F or W. The D gene is left open where the match is weak. Not all rows give a size; the values are once, few, many and, for expanded clones, a class.

TRBJ2-1 TRBV9 NA TRBD2 TGTGCCAGCAGCGGACGAAGTAGCGGGAGCTCCTACAATGAGCAGTTCTTC CASSGRSSGSSYNEQFF
TRBJ2-7 TRBV28 NA NA TGTGCCAGCAGGACACAGGGAGTCTATGGGGACGAGCAGTACTTC CASRTQGVYGDEQYF
TRBJ2-7 TRBV7-2 once NA TGTGCCAGCAGCCCTATCTTGGGGGGAGGCGCCTACGAGCAGTACTTC CASSPILGGGAYEQYF
TRBJ2-7 TRBV19 NA NA TGTGCCAGTAGTACGGACAGAACGGGGGAGCAGTACTTC CASSTDRTGEQYF
TRBJ2-5 TRBV5-1 NA TRBD2 TGCGCCAGCAGCTTGGTACTAGCGGGAGCCCAAGAGACCCAGTACTTC CASSLVLAGAQETQYF
TRBJ2-1 TRBV4-1 NA TRBD2 TGCGCCAGCAGCCAAGATTGGGCAGCGGGAGGCAATGAGCAGTTCTTC CASSQDWAAGGNEQFF
TRBJ2-1 TRBV5-1 NA NA TGCGCCAGCAGCTCCCGAGGGGGTAGCGGGTGGATCGATGAGCAGTTCTTC CASSSRGGSGWIDEQFF
TRBJ1-1 TRBV27 NA NA TGTGCCAGCATGGTGGGGCACACTGAAGCTTTCTTT CASMVGHTEAFF
TRBJ2-1 TRBV27 NA NA TGTGCCAGCAGGCAAAGGGAGCAATACAATGAGCAGTTCTTC CASRQREQYNEQFF
TRBJ2-7 TRBV5-1 NA NA TGCGCCAGCAGCGTGCAGGAGGGTAACGAGCAGTACTTC CASSVQEGNEQYF
TRBJ2-5 TRBV5-4 NA NA TGTGCCAGCAGGGAAGGGGTCTTGGAGACCCAGTACTTC CASREGVLETQYF
TRBJ2-2 TRBV11-2 NA TRBD1 TGTGCCAGCAGCTTAATTCGGACAGGGGAAAGGACCGGGGAGCTGTTTTTT CASSLIRTGERTGELFF
TRBJ1-6 TRBV18 NA TRBD1 TGTGCCAGCTCACCGTACTACAGGGGCTCCTATAATTCACCCCTCCACTTT CASSPYYRGSYNSPLHF
TRBJ2-7 TRBV10-3 NA NA TGTGCCATCAGTGACCGGGGTTACGAGCAGTACTTC CAISDRGYEQYF
TRBJ1-6 TRBV7-2 NA TRBD1 TGTGCCAGCAGCCGGACAGGGGGAGATTCACCCCTCCACTTT CASSRTGGDSPLHF
TRBJ2-1 TRBV5-1 NA NA TGCGCCAGCAGCTTGGAGGGGTTCGGCAATGAGCAGTTCTTC CASSLEGFGNEQFF
TRBJ2-2 TRBV7-8 few TRBD1 TGTGCCAGCAGCTCCCAGGGACAGGGATACACCGGGGAGCTGTTTTTT CASSSQGQGYTGELFF
TRBJ2-7 TRBV5-1 NA TRBD2 TGCGCCAGCAGCTTTGAGACTAGCGCCCTGGGGGAGCAGTACTTC CASSFETSALGEQYF
TRBJ2-1 TRBV30 NA NA TGTGCCTGGAGCAATCTCAGGGGGGCCTTCCACAATGAGCAGTTCTTC CAWSNLRGAFHNEQFF
TRBJ2-1 TRBV6-6 NA NA TGTGCCAGCCGGGCGTTAAGAGGGGGGGGGCACAATGAGCAGTTCTTC CASRALRGGGHNEQFF
TRBJ1-5 TRBV5-6 once TRBD1 TGTGCCAGCAGCGATCGGACAGGCAGGGGGTTTAGCAATCAGCCCCAGCATTTT CASSDRTGRGFSNQPQHF
TRBJ1-3 TRBV27 NA TRBD1 TGTGCCAGCAGTCTTACAGGGGGATCGGGAAACACCATATATTTT CASSLTGGSGNTIYF
TRBJ1-1 TRBV18 NA NA TGTGCCAGCTCACCCAGGGGTAACACTGAAGCTTTCTTT CASSPRGNTEAFF
TRBJ1-5 TRBV6-2/TRBV6-3 few NA TGTGCCAGCAGTCCAGGGTGGACCCAGCATTTT CASSPGWTQHF
TRBJ1-1 TRBV12-3/TRBV12-4 once TRBD1 TGTGCCAGCAGTAGCAGGGGGAGCACTGAAGCTTTCTTT CASSSRGSTEAFF
TRBJ1-1 TRBV19 NA NA TGTGCCAGTAGTATGCAGGGTGTGGGTGAAGCTTTCTTT CASSMQGVGEAFF
TRBJ2-1 TRBV10-3 NA TRBD1 TGTGCCATCAGTGAGTCGACGGGGACAGGGGGAAATGAGCAGTTCTTC CAISESTGTGGNEQFF
TRBJ2-2 TRBV30 NA NA TGTGCCTGGAGTATACAACAAGCCGGGGAGCTGTTTTTT CAWSIQQAGELFF
TRBJ2-7 TRBV13 NA NA TGTGCCAGCAGCTTAGAGCTTGCCGAGCAGTACTTC CASSLELAEQYF
TRBJ1-2 TRBV5-6 NA TRBD1 TGTGCCAGCAGCTTCCTTGACAGGGGGGAGTTTGACGGTAACTATGGCTACACCTTC CASSFLDRGEFDGNYGYTF
TRBJ2-3 TRBV18 once TRBD2 TGTGCCAGCTCACCACGGCTGACTAGCGGGATTAGCACAGATACGCAGTATTTT CASSPRLTSGISTDTQYF
TRBJ1-5 TRBV28 NA TRBD1 TGTGCCAGCAGTCAGGGACAGGGAGGCAATCAGCCCCAGCATTTT CASSQGQGGNQPQHF
TRBJ2-7 TRBV4-3 NA NA TGCGCCAGCAGCCAAGATAGGGGTTACTACGAGCAGTACTTC CASSQDRGYYEQYF
TRBJ1-2 TRBV9 NA NA TGTGCCAGCACCTCTGGAGGGAACTATGGCTACACCTTC CASTSGGNYGYTF
TRBJ2-7 TRBV29-1 NA TRBD1 TGCAGCGTTTCGGACAGGGTGAGCTCCTACGAGCAGTACTTC CSVSDRVSSYEQYF
TRBJ1-5 TRBV11-2 NA NA TGTGCCAGCAGCGAACAGGGAGGGAGCAATCAGCCCCAGCATTTT CASSEQGGSNQPQHF
TRBJ2-2 TRBV9 NA NA TGTGCCAGCAGCTTCGGGACTCTTGGCGGGGAGCTGTTTTTT CASSFGTLGGELFF
TRBJ2-5 TRBV18 NA TRBD1 TGTGCCAGCGCCCCGGGACAGCAAGAGACCCAGTACTTC CASAPGQQETQYF
TRBJ2-5 TRBV27 NA NA TGTGCCAGCAGTCCCGGGACTGCACAATCGGCCCAGTACTTC CASSPGTAQSAQYF
TRBJ2-3 TRBV13 once TRBD1 TGTGCCAGCAGCTTCCCGGGACAGCGCACAGATACGCAGTATTTT CASSFPGQRTDTQYF
TRBJ2-1 TRBV11-2 NA TRBD2 TGTGCCAGCAGCGCTCCGGGACTAGCGGGAGGGTTTGAAAATGAGCAGTTCTTC CASSAPGLAGGFENEQFF
TRBJ2-1 TRBV13 once TRBD2 TGTGCCAGCAGCATGGGGACTAGCGTCAATGAGCAGTTCTTC CASSMGTSVNEQFF
TRBJ2-3 TRBV11-2 once TRBD1 TGTGCCAGCAGCTTAGATTACAGGGGGTCAGATACGCAGTATTTT CASSLDYRGSDTQYF
TRBJ1-2 TRBV7-3 NA NA TGTGCCAGCAGCGCCGGGACAAACTATGGCTACACCTTC CASSAGTNYGYTF
TRBJ2-7 TRBV27 NA TRBD2 TGTGCCAGCAGTACGACTAGCGGCTACGAGCAGTACTTC CASSTTSGYEQYF
TRBJ2-7 TRBV11-3 few TRBD2 TGTGCCAGCAGCCCCGGGGGGACCTCCGGCGAGCAGTACTTC CASSPGGTSGEQYF
TRBJ1-3 TRBV28 NA TRBD1 TGTGCCAGCAGTTCCCCGGGACAGGGCTTCACGAACACCATATATTTT CASSSPGQGFTNTIYF
TRBJ2-7 TRBV5-3 NA NA TGTGCCAGAAGCTTGGAAGGGATATGGACTACCTACGAGCAGTACTTC CARSLEGIWTTYEQYF
TRBJ2-2 TRBV30 NA NA TGTGCCTGGAGAGGGCCGGGGTTTGGGGAGCTGTTTTTT CAWRGPGFGELFF
TRBJ1-4 TRBV9 once NA TGTGCCAGCAGCTACTCACCTGAAAAACTGTTTTTT CASSYSPEKLFF